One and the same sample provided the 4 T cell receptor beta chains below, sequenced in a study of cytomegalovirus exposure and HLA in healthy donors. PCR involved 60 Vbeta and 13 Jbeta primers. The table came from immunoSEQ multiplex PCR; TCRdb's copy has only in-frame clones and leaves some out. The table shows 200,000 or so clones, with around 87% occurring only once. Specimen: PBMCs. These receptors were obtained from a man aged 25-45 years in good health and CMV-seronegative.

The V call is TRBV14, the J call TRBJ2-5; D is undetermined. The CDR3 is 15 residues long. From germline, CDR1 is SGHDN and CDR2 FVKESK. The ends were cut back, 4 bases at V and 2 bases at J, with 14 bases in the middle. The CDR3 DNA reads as TGTGCCAGCAGCCGGCAGGCAGCCCGACAAGAGACCCAGTACTTC. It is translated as CASSRQAARQETQYF.

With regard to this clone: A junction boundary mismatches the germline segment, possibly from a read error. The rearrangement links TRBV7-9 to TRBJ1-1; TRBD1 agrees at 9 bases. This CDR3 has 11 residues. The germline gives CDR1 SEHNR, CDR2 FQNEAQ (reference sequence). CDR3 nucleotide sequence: TGTTCCAGCGGACAGGGGTCTGAAGCTTTCTTT. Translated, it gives CSSGQGSEAFF.

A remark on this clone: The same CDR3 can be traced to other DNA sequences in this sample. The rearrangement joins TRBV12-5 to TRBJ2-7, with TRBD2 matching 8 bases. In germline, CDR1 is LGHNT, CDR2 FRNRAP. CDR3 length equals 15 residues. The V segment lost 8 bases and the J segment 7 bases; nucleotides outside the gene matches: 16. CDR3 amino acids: CASRSGGLVDGEQYF. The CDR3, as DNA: TGTGCTAGTCGGTCGGGGGGACTAGTCGACGGGGAGCAGTACTTC.

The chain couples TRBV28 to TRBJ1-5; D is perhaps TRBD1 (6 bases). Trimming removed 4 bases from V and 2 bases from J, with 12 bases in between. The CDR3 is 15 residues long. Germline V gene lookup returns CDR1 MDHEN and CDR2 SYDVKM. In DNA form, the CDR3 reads TGTGCCAGCAGTTACAGGGCCCGGGGCAATCAGCCCCAGCATTTT. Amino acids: CASSYRARGNQPQHF.